The clone carrying this T cell receptor beta chain was recorded many times. Its antigen remains unidentified. V was pared by 5 bases and J by 5 bases, with 10 bases between. The CDR3 is 12 amino acids. Germline assignment: CDR1 SGHTA and CDR2 FQGNSA. Naive CD4+ cells had CD25+ Tregs removed. Full-length variable regions came from constant-region reverse primers plus semi-nested Nested Universal Primer A PCR. TCRdb itself ran the 5' RACE reads through MiXCR, one entry per CDR3 protein. The sample includes roughly 55,000 distinct CDR3 sequences, almost 25% of them seen just once. Whole-study findings and limits: Whole repertoires were not studied in the larger cohort, only one V-J beta rearrangement.

Sequenced input: tumor-infiltrating naive CD4+ T cells sorted from the breast tumor. Described subset: naive CD4+ T cells, CD4+CD45RA+CD25-. The TCR originated in a female donor with breast cancer. The V call is TRBV7-2, the J call TRBJ2-7; no reliable D call. The CDR3 sequence: CASSPDKHEQYF. CDR3 in DNA: TGTGCCAGCAGCCCTGACAAACACGAGCAGTACTTC.